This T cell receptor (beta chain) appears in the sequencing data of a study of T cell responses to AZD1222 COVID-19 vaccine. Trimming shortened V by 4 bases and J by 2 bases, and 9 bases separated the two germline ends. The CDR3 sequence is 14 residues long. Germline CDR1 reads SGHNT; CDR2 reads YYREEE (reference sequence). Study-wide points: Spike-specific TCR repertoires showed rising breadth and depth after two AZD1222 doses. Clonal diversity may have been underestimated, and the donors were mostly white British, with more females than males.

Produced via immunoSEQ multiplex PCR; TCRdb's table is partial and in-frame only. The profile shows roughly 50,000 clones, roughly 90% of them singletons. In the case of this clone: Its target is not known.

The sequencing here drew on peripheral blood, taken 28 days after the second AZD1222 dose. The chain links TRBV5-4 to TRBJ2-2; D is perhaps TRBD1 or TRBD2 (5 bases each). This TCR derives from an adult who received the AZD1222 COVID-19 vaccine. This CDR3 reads CASSRDGNTGELFF. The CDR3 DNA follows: TGTGCCAGCAGCCGGGACGGAAACACCGGGGAGCTGTTTTTT.